This entry lists 14 T cell receptor beta chains sequenced from one sample in a study of cytomegalovirus exposure and HLA in healthy donors. Primers for the PCR totalled 60 Vbeta and 13 Jbeta. Assay used: immunoSEQ multiplex PCR; TCRdb lists only in-frame clones, some missing. The sample records 90,000 to 120,000 clones, over 65% being singletons. Sequenced sample: PBMCs. All receptors derive from a woman in her 40s in good health and CMV-seropositive.

Comments on this clone: At one end the junction does not follow the germline gene, possibly because of a read error. The V call is TRBV7-7, the J call TRBJ2-7; D might be TRBD1 (6 bases). CDR3 length: 16 amino acids. The germline CDR1 and CDR2 sequences are SSHAT and FNYEAQ (reference sequence). CDR3 sequence: CASSEGHSFLPYEQYF. The DNA for the CDR3 is TGTGCTAGCAGCGAGGGACACTCCTTTTTGCCCTACGAGCAGTACTTC.

The J gene is TRBJ2-1, the V gene TRBV6-5; 8 bases line up with TRBD2. This CDR3 contains 15 residues. Germline CDR1 and CDR2: MNHEY and SVGAGI. The ends lost 0 bases at V and 10 bases at J; junction bases unmatched: 8. CDR3 loop: CASSYSYGGEGEQFF. For the CDR3, the DNA is TGTGCCAGCAGTTACTCTTACGGGGGGGAGGGGGAGCAGTTCTTC.

The rearrangement links TRBV6-5 to TRBJ1-1, with D tentatively TRBD1 (6 bases). This CDR3 region has 13 residues. Germline V gene data show CDR1 as MNHEY and CDR2 as SVGAGI. The V end was cut by 4 bases, the J end by 4 bases, with 10 bases between. Here the CDR3 DNA reads TGTGCCAGCAGTTTGACAGGAGGCACTGAAGCTTTCTTT. Translating gives CASSLTGGTEAFF.

This clone was counted a few times. CDR3 sequence reads: CASSYSRWKDVTEAFF. CDR3 DNA sequence: TGTGCCAGCAGTTACTCGAGGTGGAAGGATGTCACTGAAGCTTTCTTT. The chain employs TRBV6-5 and TRBJ1-1; no reliable D call. Deletions cut 0 bases from V and 4 bases from J, with 15 bases between. Germline V gives CDR1 MNHEY, CDR2 SVGAGI. This CDR3 is built from 16 residues.

This clone was observed a handful of times. The rearrangement joins TRBV29-1 to TRBJ2-1, with D perhaps matching TRBD2 (5 bases). This CDR3 has 13 residues. The V gene lost 6 bases and the J gene lost 4 bases, with 13 bases spanning the gap. Germline V lookup: CDR1 SQVTM, CDR2 ANQGSEA. This chain's CDR3 is CSVADGLYNEQFF. CDR3 DNA sequence: TGCAGCGTAGCGGACGGGCTTTACAATGAGCAGTTCTTC.

The chain has TRBV4-2 and TRBJ2-5, with D maybe TRBD2 (5 bases). The CDR3 extends over 15 amino acids. Germline lookup yields CDR1 LGHNA and CDR2 YNFKEQ. V lost 3 bases and J 5 bases, leaving 16 bases between the germline ends. CDR3 region: CASSHGEGASETQYF. Written as DNA, the CDR3 is TGTGCCAGCAGCCACGGCGAGGGAGCCTCGGAGACCCAGTACTTC.

The rearrangement links TRBV6-5 to TRBJ1-1, with D hard to call. The CDR3 sequence is 13 residues long. Germline CDR1 MNHEY, CDR2 SVGAGI. Trimming shortened V by 8 bases and J by 3 bases, and 13 bases separated the two germline ends. The CDR3 DNA is TGTGCCAGCTTAGGAAGGGAGGACACTGAAGCTTTCTTT. Amino acid sequence: CASLGREDTEAFF.

The chain carries TRBV6-1 and TRBJ1-3; D unresolved. Germline-derived CDR1 and CDR2 are MNHNS and SASEGT. The CDR3 has 16 amino acids. Trimming shortened V by 0 bases and J by 4 bases, and 13 bases separated the two germline ends. In DNA, the CDR3 is TGTGCCAGCAGTGAAGCACCGGGATCTTGGGGAAACACCATATATTTT. This encodes CASSEAPGSWGNTIYF.

The chain employs TRBV6-5 and TRBJ1-5; 9 nucleotides match TRBD1. The CDR3 runs 15 residues. Germline loops: CDR1 MNHEY, CDR2 SVGAGI. The junction had 9 bases not matched to a gene; V was cut back by 8 bases and J by 4 bases. Here the CDR3 DNA reads TGTGCCAGCGGCGGGGGACAGGGTAGGAATCAGCCCCAGCATTTT. It specifies CASGGGQGRNQPQHF.

Comments on this clone: The conserved final phenylalanine or tryptophan is absent from the CDR3, which likely points to a read error. The chain joins TRBV2 to TRBJ1-5, with D uncertain. Germline V gives CDR1 SNHLY, CDR2 FYNNEI. The CDR3 extends over 15 amino acids. V was shortened by 7 bases and J by 6 bases, with 19 bases between the two germline ends. The CDR3 reads CASTPVGGFGQPQHL. CDR3 DNA: TGTGCCAGCACTCCCGTGGGAGGGTTTGGTCAGCCCCAGCATCTT.

The chain carries TRBV21-1 and TRBJ1-1; the listed D gene, TRBD1, was not tested against the DNA. TRBV21-1 represents a pseudogene. The CDR3 is made up of 14 amino acids. This CDR3 reads CASRGGQGGTEAFF. CDR3 bases: TGTGCCAGCAGGGGGGGACAGGGAGGCACTGAAGCTTTCTTT.

The genes are TRBV11-2 and TRBJ2-7; tentative D call: TRBD1 (5 bases). Germline CDR1 SGHAT, CDR2 FQNNGV. The CDR3 is made up of 14 amino acids. The V end was cut by 1 base, the J end by 5 bases, with 12 bases between. The CDR3 sequence: CASSLVRVSHEQYF. The CDR3 DNA sequence: TGTGCCAGCAGCTTAGTCAGGGTGTCCCACGAGCAGTACTTC. The variable domain in full, completed from reference TRBV11-2 and TRBJ2-7, reads EAGVAQSPRYKIIEKRQSVAFWCNPISGHATLYWYQQILGQGPKLLIQFQNNGVVDDSQLPKDRFSAERLKGVDSTLKIQPAKLEDSAVYLCASSLVRVSHEQYFGPGTRLTVT.

J is TRBJ2-6 and V is TRBV27; 10 bases map to TRBD1. CDR3 length equals 20 residues. The V gene's germline CDR1 is MNHEY and CDR2 SMNVEV (reference sequence). The J segment lost 2 bases and the V segment lost 2 bases, leaving 12 bases of the junction unmatched. CDR3 region: CASSLEPTGGAFPGANVLTF. The DNA of the CDR3 is TGTGCCAGCAGTTTAGAACCGACAGGGGGCGCGTTTCCTGGGGCCAACGTCCTGACTTTC.

The rearrangement uses TRBV14 and TRBJ1-4; D not resolved. V lost 0 bases, J lost 2 bases, and 7 bases lay in between. Germline V CDR1 and CDR2: SGHDN, FVKESK. The CDR3 length is 15 residues. CDR3 region: CASSQDSGTNEKLFF. The CDR3 nucleotides are TGTGCCAGCAGCCAAGATTCCGGGACTAATGAAAAACTGTTTTTT.